The next 26 T cell receptor beta chains were all read from a single sample in a study of blood T cell repertoires in COVID-19. Sequencing used immunoSEQ multiplex PCR; TCRdb keeps in-frame clones, though not all of them. The table lists some 250,000 clones, around nine tenths of them singletons. The sample was PBMCs or T cells enriched from blood (not recorded which). These receptors were obtained from a man aged 40-55 years who had recovered from COVID-19.

CDR3 DNA: TGCGCCAGCAGTGAACTGGGGGCGCGAGACAATGAGCAGTTCTTC. Protein product: CASSELGARDNEQFF. The rearrangement links TRBV10-2 to TRBJ2-1, with a tentative D call TRBD1 (6 bases). Trimming cost V 3 bases and J 5 bases, with 14 bases left between them. Germline V CDR1 and CDR2: WSHSY, SAAADI. The CDR3 loop spans 15 amino acids.

The chain combines TRBV28 with TRBJ2-7; 10 nucleotides match TRBD2. The germline V gene encodes CDR1 MDHEN and CDR2 SYDVKM. The CDR3 is 17 residues long. V lost 5 bases, J lost 0 bases, and 10 bases stayed unmatched. DNA of the CDR3: TGTGCCAGCAGTACAACCCAGAGCGGGAGGGGCTCCTACGAGCAGTACTTC. Protein sequence: CASSTTQSGRGSYEQYF.

The rearrangement joins TRBV7-9 to TRBJ2-1; tentative D call: TRBD1 (5 bases). The length of the CDR3 is 18 residues. Germline V gives CDR1 SEHNR, CDR2 FQNEAQ (reference sequence). The V end lost 4 bases, the J end lost 0 bases, and 19 bases lay between the germline ends. This CDR3 is CASSSGKGYRSSYNEQFF. The DNA for the CDR3 is TGTGCCAGCAGCTCAGGGAAAGGGTATAGAAGCTCCTACAATGAGCAGTTCTTC. Together with reference TRBV7-9 and TRBJ2-1, the CDR3 gives the full variable domain: DTGVSQNPRHKITKRGQNVTFRCDPISEHNRLYWYRQTLGQGPEFLTYFQNEAQLEKSRLLSDRFSAERPKGSFSTLEIQRTEQGDSAMYLCASSSGKGYRSSYNEQFFGPGTRLTVL.

This chain connects TRBV6-5 to TRBJ1-3; perhaps TRBD1 as D (6 bases). Deletions cut 4 bases from V and 2 bases from J, with 12 bases between. CDR1 and CDR2 from the germline V gene are MNHEY and SVGAGI. The CDR3 has 15 amino acids. DNA of the CDR3: TGTGCCAGCAGTTTCACAGGGTATCCTGGAAACACCATATATTTT. It yields the protein CASSFTGYPGNTIYF.

The chain uses TRBV3-1 (or the pseudogene TRBV3-2) and TRBJ1-1, with 10 bases identical to TRBD1. This CDR3 spans 18 amino acids. Germline CDR1 is LGHDT and CDR2 is YNNKEL (reference sequence). V shed 6 bases and J 1 base; nucleotides not matched to a gene: 14. CDR3 protein: CASRPGTGVAGANTEAFF. CDR3 bases: TGTGCCAGCAGACCCGGGACAGGGGTGGCGGGGGCGAACACTGAAGCTTTCTTT.

This rearrangement joins TRBV6-6 to TRBJ2-5; D possibly corresponds to TRBD2 (7 bases). The CDR3 has 15 residues. Germline CDR1 is MNHNY and CDR2 is SVGAGI (reference sequence). V lost 2 bases, J lost 5 bases, and 15 bases lay in between. CDR3 protein: CASSYVHGGLETQYF. The DNA for the CDR3 is TGTGCCAGCAGTTACGTCCACGGGGGGCTGGAGACCCAGTACTTC.

The chain uses TRBV6-5 and TRBJ2-2; 8 bases are shared with TRBD1. V lost 9 bases to trimming and J lost 3 bases; unmatched junction nucleotides: 6. The germline V gene has CDR1 MNHEY and CDR2 SVGAGI. The CDR3 is 14 residues long. The CDR3 DNA follows: TGTGCCAGTGGTAGGACAGGGTACACCGGGGAGCTGTTTTTT. Its translation is CASGRTGYTGELFF.

This chain links TRBV19 with TRBJ2-1; 7 bases are shared with TRBD2. V gave up 2 bases and J gave up 1 base; unmatched junction bases: 5. This CDR3 spans 16 amino acids. Germline V gene data show CDR1 as LNHDA and CDR2 as SQIVND (reference sequence). CDR3 DNA sequence: TGTGCCAGTAGTATATGGGAGGGGCGTTCCTACAATGAGCAGTTCTTC. Its translation: CASSIWEGRSYNEQFF.

This clone occurred once. The chain uses TRBV5-4 and TRBJ1-3; no reliable D call. There are 14 residues in the CDR3. Trimming left V 0 bases short and J 4 bases short, with 8 bases between. Germline lookup yields CDR1 SGHNT and CDR2 YYREEE (reference sequence). CDR3 loop: CASSLGRSGNTIYF. CDR3 DNA: TGTGCCAGCAGCTTGGGGAGATCAGGAAACACCATATATTTT. The variable domain in full, with the rest retrieved from reference TRBV5-4 and TRBJ1-3, is ETGVTQSPTHLIKTRGQQVTLRCSSQSGHNTVSWYQQALGQGPQFIFQYYREEENGRGNFPPRFSGLQFPNYSSELNVNALELDDSALYLCASSLGRSGNTIYFGEGSWLTVV.

The chain carries TRBV10-3 and TRBJ1-3; 8 nucleotides align to TRBD1. The CDR3 consists of 14 residues. V was pared by 4 bases and J by 1 base, with 0 bases of the junction left unmatched. Germline V gene sequence: CDR1 ENHRY, CDR2 SYGVKD. CDR3 in amino acids: CAISGTGSGNTIYF. The CDR3 DNA follows: TGTGCCATCAGTGGGACAGGGTCTGGAAACACCATATATTTT.

V is TRBV9 and J is TRBJ1-3; 8 bases map to TRBD1. The CDR3 sequence is 16 residues long. Losses at the gene ends were 4 bases for V and 0 bases for J; bases not matched to a gene: 6. Looked up from germline, CDR1 is SGDLS and CDR2 is YYNGEE. The DNA for the CDR3 is TGTGCCAGCAGCTCCCGACAGGGGAACTCTGGAAACACCATATATTTT. Encoded protein: CASSSRQGNSGNTIYF. Looking up the rest from reference TRBV9 and TRBJ1-3 gives the full variable domain: DSGVTQTPKHLITATGQRVTLRCSPRSGDLSVYWYQQSLDQGLQFLIQYYNGEERAKGNILERFSAQQFPDLHSELNLSSLELGDSALYFCASSSRQGNSGNTIYFGEGSWLTVV.

For this clone: The conserved closing phenylalanine or tryptophan is absent in this CDR3, likely reflecting a read error. Because the CDR3's place on the DNA is in doubt, the DNA is left out and the CDR3 is given as listed by TCRdb. V usage is TRBV19 and J usage is TRBJ1-2. A total of 13 residues make up the CDR3, ends included. Germline V gives CDR1 LNHDA, CDR2 SQIVND (reference sequence). This chain's CDR3 is CASSSRREGVSSL.

V is TRBV7-8 and J is TRBJ2-1, with unresolved D. Trimming took 5 bases from V and 0 from J, leaving 11 bases between them. The CDR3 covers 15 residues. The germline gives CDR1 SGHVS, CDR2 FQNEAQ. CDR3 sequence reads: CASSLPPGSYNEQFF. In DNA form, the CDR3 reads TGTGCCAGCAGCCTACCCCCCGGCTCCTACAATGAGCAGTTCTTC.

V and J are TRBV6-5 and TRBJ1-2; no clear D. The V end was cut by 8 bases, the J end by 0 bases, with 16 bases between. The CDR3 is 15 residues long. Germline V gene sequence: CDR1 MNHEY, CDR2 SVGAGI. DNA for the CDR3: TGTGCCAGCGCCCGCCGTGGCAAGTCTAACTATGGCTACACCTTC. It yields the protein CASARRGKSNYGYTF.

The chain carries TRBV7-3 and TRBJ2-1; 12 bases align to TRBD2. This CDR3 spans 15 amino acids. J lost 7 bases, V lost 1 base, and 2 bases had no gene match. Germline V lookup: CDR1 SGHTA, CDR2 FQGTGA. This CDR3 is CASSLKLAGGNEQFF. DNA of the CDR3: TGTGCCAGCAGCTTAAAACTAGCGGGAGGAAATGAGCAGTTCTTC.

The chain combines TRBV6-2 or TRBV6-3 with TRBJ1-1; 8 bases agree with TRBD1. CDR1 and CDR2 (germline): MNHEY, SVGEGT. The CDR3 has 15 amino acids. The ends lost 5 bases at V and 6 bases at J; junction bases unmatched: 11. The DNA of the CDR3 is TGTGCCAGCAGTACGCGGACAGGGAGGGGAGCTGAAGCTTTCTTT. Translated, it gives CASSTRTGRGAEAFF.

J is TRBJ2-3 and V is TRBV3-1 (or the pseudogene TRBV3-2); D is possibly TRBD1 (6 bases). V was clipped by 1 base and J by 1 base, with 15 bases between them. This CDR3 spans 17 amino acids. Germline CDR1 reads LGHDT; CDR2 reads YNNKEL (reference sequence). The CDR3 loop reads CASSQVVGQGRTDTQYF. The CDR3 DNA reads TGTGCCAGCAGCCAAGTGGTCGGGCAGGGGCGCACAGATACGCAGTATTTT.

This clone was observed a handful of times. The CDR3: CASSPRTGGNQPQHF. CDR3 nucleotide sequence: TGTGCCAGCTCACCAAGGACAGGGGGTAACCAGCCCCAGCATTTT. The chain couples TRBV18 to TRBJ1-5, with 10 bases that match TRBD1. Germline V lookup: CDR1 KGHSH, CDR2 LQKENI. J lost 7 bases, V lost 2 bases, and 5 bases had no gene match. This CDR3 is built from 15 residues.

J is TRBJ1-4 and V is TRBV3-1 (or the pseudogene TRBV3-2), with 7 bases lining up with TRBD1. The ends lost 2 bases at V and 7 bases at J; junction bases unmatched: 13. The germline V gene has CDR1 LGHDT and CDR2 YNNKEL (reference sequence). This CDR3 spans 17 amino acids. CDR3 sequence: CASSQNDVGTVAEKLFF. For the CDR3, the DNA is TGTGCCAGCAGCCAAAATGACGTCGGGACAGTAGCTGAAAAACTGTTTTTT.

This clone occurred a few times. CDR3 DNA sequence: TGTGCCAGCAGTGCCAATCTCGGAGGCACTGAAGCTTTCTTT. This codes for CASSANLGGTEAFF. The rearrangement links TRBV2 to TRBJ1-1; D is uncertain. V was shortened by 4 bases and J by 4 bases, with 13 bases between the two germline ends. Germline loops: CDR1 SNHLY, CDR2 FYNNEI. This CDR3 has 14 amino acids.

The gene calls are TRBV30 and TRBJ1-2; D remains unclear. The CDR3 sequence is 12 residues long. Between the trimmed V and J ends, which lost 5 bases and 7 bases, there was a span of 14 bases. CDR1 and CDR2 from the germline V gene are GTSNPN and SVGIG (reference sequence). In DNA, the CDR3 is TGTGCCTGGGCCCATGCACCTAGTGGCTACACCTTC. Protein sequence: CAWAHAPSGYTF.

The chain is built from TRBV7-6 and TRBJ2-3; D unresolved. Germline V gene lookup returns CDR1 SGHVS and CDR2 FNYEAQ. The CDR3 spans 15 residues. Trimming cost V 3 bases and J 0 bases, with 10 bases left between them. CDR3 residues: CASSFGRSSTDTQYF. Written as DNA, the CDR3 is TGTGCCAGCAGCTTCGGTCGGTCCAGCACAGATACGCAGTATTTT.

The chain links TRBV19 to TRBJ1-1; 7 bases fit TRBD1. The CDR3 covers 14 residues. Unmatched junction bases numbered 6, after V lost 5 bases and J lost 3 bases. Germline-derived CDR1 and CDR2 are LNHDA and SQIVND (reference sequence). The CDR3 DNA sequence: TGTGCCAGTAGTGCGGACAGGTATGACACTGAAGCTTTCTTT. Its protein is CASSADRYDTEAFF.

The chain combines TRBV27 with TRBJ2-7, with 7 bases that match TRBD1. The CDR3 is 15 amino acids. CDR1 is MNHEY, CDR2 SMNVEV, per germline (reference sequence). V lost 5 bases, J lost 6 bases, and 13 bases stayed unmatched. CDR3 DNA sequence: TGTGCCAGCAGTCCACCCTCGACAGGGATCGGCGAGCAGTACTTC. As protein: CASSPPSTGIGEQYF.

J is TRBJ2-2 and V is TRBV12-2; the table's TRBD2 call for D was not verified on the DNA. TRBV12-2 is a recognized pseudogene. The CDR3 extends over 20 amino acids. CDR3 loop: CASPQQNPDRRAGGTGELFF. DNA of the CDR3: TGTGCAAGTCCCCAACAGAACCCCGATAGGCGAGCGGGGGGAACCGGGGAGCTGTTTTTT.

V usage is TRBV28 and J usage is TRBJ2-5; D might be TRBD2 (6 bases). The CDR3 is made up of 14 amino acids. CDR1 and CDR2 (germline): MDHEN, SYDVKM. The V and J ends lost 4 bases and 2 bases respectively, with 11 bases between them. The CDR3 is CASSSAGTQETQYF. For the CDR3, the DNA is TGTGCCAGCAGTTCGGCGGGGACGCAAGAGACCCAGTACTTC.